Each of the 26 T cell receptor beta chains below was sequenced from the same sample in a study of OX40 agonist ivuxolimab in advanced cancers. TCRdb keeps only in-frame clones here, not all; method: immunoSEQ multiplex PCR. The sample holds 90,000 to 100,000 clones, around nine tenths seen once. Sequencing used CD4+ or CD8+ T cells sorted from blood, obtained in a trial of the OX40 agonist ivuxolimab. These receptors were collected from an adult with an advanced solid tumor such as melanoma, head and neck, liver or kidney cancer.

This clone was found once. As DNA, the CDR3 is TGTGCCAGCAGTGAATGGAGGGGCTACAATGAAAAACTGTTTTTT. Protein: CASSEWRGYNEKLFF. J is TRBJ1-4 and V is TRBV25-1; possibly TRBD1 for D (5 bases). Germline V lookup: CDR1 MGHDK, CDR2 SYGVNS. Trimming removed 1 base at V and 5 bases at J, with 11 bases between. CDR3 length: 15 residues.

The rearrangement uses TRBV6-1 and TRBJ2-7; 8 nucleotides align to TRBD2. The CDR3 runs to 14 residues. The V gene's germline CDR1 is MNHNS and CDR2 SASEGT. V dropped 4 bases and J dropped 0; count of bases not matched to a gene: 2. The CDR3 region has the DNA TGTGCCAGCAGTGGAGGGACTAGCTCCTACGAGCAGTACGTC. This codes for CASSGGTSSYEQYV.

The rearrangement links TRBV27 to TRBJ2-3; TRBD2 matches at 7 bases. Losses at the gene ends were 2 bases for V and 6 bases for J; bases not matched to a gene: 8. The CDR3 spans 15 residues. CDR1 and CDR2 (germline): MNHEY, SMNVEV (reference sequence). The CDR3 nucleotides are TGTGCCAGCAGTTTAAACCCGACTAGCCCCGATACGCAGTATTTT. This sequence encodes CASSLNPTSPDTQYF.

This clone was seen a few times. The rearrangement uses TRBV10-3 and TRBJ1-6; weak D call: TRBD1 (5 bases). The germline V gene has CDR1 ENHRY and CDR2 SYGVKD. This CDR3 comprises 14 residues. Trimming cost V 3 bases and J 8 bases, with 11 bases left between them. CDR3 residues: CAISEQVMDSPLHF. CDR3 nucleotide sequence: TGTGCCATCAGTGAACAGGTCATGGATTCACCCCTCCACTTT.

This clone occurred a few times. This chain joins TRBV28 and TRBJ1-6, with D tentatively TRBD1 (6 bases). The length of the CDR3 is 14 residues. Germline CDR1 MDHEN, CDR2 SYDVKM. V lost 8 bases, J lost 5 bases, and 13 bases lay in between. The CDR3 loop is CASGPGDHNSPLHF. CDR3 DNA: TGTGCCAGCGGGCCAGGGGACCATAATTCACCCCTCCACTTT.

This chain connects TRBV2 to TRBJ1-5; tentatively, D is TRBD1 (5 bases). Between the trimmed V and J ends, which lost 2 bases and 7 bases, there was a span of 12 bases. In germline, CDR1 is SNHLY, CDR2 FYNNEI. This CDR3 has 14 residues. CDR3 coding DNA: TGTGCCAGCAGTGAATCCGACAGACGGCAGCCCCAGCATTTT. It codes for CASSESDRRQPQHF. The full variable domain, rest sourced from reference TRBV2 and TRBJ1-5, is EPEVTQTPSHQVTQMGQEVILRCVPISNHLYFYWYRQILGQKVEFLVSFYNNEISEKSEIFDDQFSVERPDGSNFTLKIRSTKLEDSAMYFCASSESDRRQPQHFGDGTRLSIL.

This chain uses TRBV5-6 with TRBJ1-2; TRBD1 matches at 7 bases. The CDR3 spans 13 residues. Germline V lookup: CDR1 SGHDT, CDR2 YYEEEE. J lost 8 bases, V lost 3 bases, and 7 bases had no gene match. CDR3 protein: CASSSRQGFGYTF. The CDR3 DNA reads as TGTGCCAGCAGCTCCCGACAGGGCTTCGGCTACACCTTC.

The rearrangement uses TRBV5-1 and TRBJ2-5, with 8 bases that match TRBD1. This CDR3 region has 13 residues. V was clipped by 4 bases and J by 3 bases; unmatched bases: 2. Germline CDR1 is SGHRS and CDR2 is YFSETQ. The DNA of the CDR3 is TGCGCCAGCAGCGTGACAGGGGAAGAGACCCAGTACTTC. This encodes CASSVTGEETQYF.

The V gene is TRBV15, the J gene TRBJ1-1, with D possibly matching TRBD1 (5 bases). There are 14 residues in the CDR3. CDR1 and CDR2 from the germline V gene are LNHNV and YYDKDF (reference sequence). Trimming shortened V by 8 bases and J by 0 bases, and 13 bases separated the two germline ends. The CDR3 bases are TGTGCCACCCTTCCAGGGTTGGTGAACACTGAAGCTTTCTTT. This encodes CATLPGLVNTEAFF.

The V and J genes are TRBV5-1 and TRBJ2-5, with D perhaps TRBD2 (5 bases). The germline CDR1 and CDR2 sequences are SGHRS and YFSETQ. The CDR3 is made up of 13 amino acids. The V and J ends lost 3 bases and 1 base respectively, with 7 bases between them. This CDR3 reads CASSSRGQETQYF. The CDR3 DNA reads TGCGCCAGCAGCTCCCGGGGCCAAGAGACCCAGTACTTC.

This rearrangement joins TRBV18 to TRBJ1-2; 12 nucleotides align to TRBD1. This CDR3 is 15 amino acids long. J gave up 6 bases and V 3 bases, and 5 bases lay outside the gene matches. Germline-derived CDR1 and CDR2 are KGHSH and LQKENI. The CDR3 nucleotides read TGTGCCAGCTCACCGACCGGGACAGGGGGCGATGGCTACACCTTC. Protein sequence: CASSPTGTGGDGYTF.

The gene calls are TRBV7-9 and TRBJ1-4; 8 bases match TRBD1. Losses at the gene ends were 6 bases for V and 7 bases for J; bases not matched to a gene: 4. The CDR3 extends over 13 amino acids. The germline CDR1 and CDR2 sequences are SEHNR and FQNEAQ (reference sequence). CDR3 loop: CASRQGAGEKLFF. The DNA for the CDR3 is TGTGCCAGCAGGCAGGGGGCCGGTGAAAAACTGTTTTTT. Full variable domain (remainder filled in from reference TRBV7-9 and TRBJ1-4): DTGVSQNPRHKITKRGQNVTFRCDPISEHNRLYWYRQTLGQGPEFLTYFQNEAQLEKSRLLSDRFSAERPKGSFSTLEIQRTEQGDSAMYLCASRQGAGEKLFFGSGTQLSVL.

V is TRBV4-1 and J is TRBJ2-1, with 11 positions matching TRBD2. After removal of 0 bases from V and 1 base from J, the junction contained 11 bases not matched to a gene. CDR3 size: 20 residues. CDR1 and CDR2 (germline): MGHRA, YSYEKL. CDR3 bases: TGCGCCAGCAGCCAAGATCCGGGACTAGCGGTTCGTAGGTCCTACAATGAGCAGTTCTTC. Translating gives CASSQDPGLAVRRSYNEQFF.

This clone was seen more than once but under ten times. The chain couples TRBV5-4 to TRBJ1-1, with a weak D call TRBD1 (5 bases). The V gene's germline CDR1 is SGHNT and CDR2 YYREEE (reference sequence). The CDR3 has 12 amino acids. V was shortened by 4 bases and J by 5 bases, with 9 bases between the two germline ends. CDR3 DNA: TGTGCCAGCAGCCAGGGTGGTACTGAAGCTTTCTTT. Translation: CASSQGGTEAFF.

V and J are TRBV19 and TRBJ2-3; unclear D gene. Germline CDR1 reads LNHDA; CDR2 reads SQIVND (reference sequence). The CDR3 is 14 amino acids. The V and J ends lost 1 base and 1 base respectively, with 6 bases between them. The CDR3, as DNA: TGTGCCAGTAGTATAGGTAGACGCACAGATACGCAGTATTTT. Translated: CASSIGRRTDTQYF.

J is TRBJ1-2 and V is TRBV29-1, with D perhaps matching TRBD1 (6 bases). The germline V and J ends were trimmed by 6 bases and 6 bases, with 11 bases remaining between them. Germline assignment: CDR1 SQVTM and CDR2 ANQGSEA. The CDR3 extends over 11 amino acids. The CDR3 DNA reads as TGCAGCGTAGGGGGGGTCGATGGCTACACCTTC. Residues: CSVGGVDGYTF.

The rearrangement uses TRBV28 and TRBJ2-7; D is uncertain. Germline V gene lookup returns CDR1 MDHEN and CDR2 SYDVKM. V was trimmed by 5 bases and J by 2 bases, leaving 10 bases between them. The CDR3 is made up of 13 amino acids. CDR3 residues: CASSTAGPYEQYV. CDR3 coding DNA: TGTGCCAGCAGTACGGCAGGACCCTACGAGCAGTACGTC.

This clone appeared a single time. The rearrangement uses TRBV27 and TRBJ1-3, with a tentative D call TRBD1 (6 bases). The CDR3 totals 15 residues. Trimming removed 8 bases from V and 3 bases from J, with 17 bases in between. CDR1 and CDR2 (germline): MNHEY, SMNVEV (reference sequence). The CDR3 DNA reads TGTGCCAGCGGCTTAACAGGGACCGGTGGAAACACCATATATTTT. Amino acid sequence: CASGLTGTGGNTIYF.

The rearrangement links TRBV2 to TRBJ1-2, with D hard to call. Trimming stripped 9 bases from V and 7 bases from J, with 21 bases between. Germline V lookup: CDR1 SNHLY, CDR2 FYNNEI. CDR3 length equals 14 residues. The CDR3 reads CASDNPGSQSGYTF. In DNA, the CDR3 is TGTGCCAGTGACAACCCGGGGAGCCAGAGTGGCTACACCTTC.

The chain carries TRBV14 and TRBJ1-1; TRBD1 might be the D (6 bases). The CDR3 is made up of 15 amino acids. Trimming removed 4 bases from V and 5 bases from J, with 17 bases in between. Germline V gene data show CDR1 as SGHDN and CDR2 as FVKESK. CDR3 protein: CASSRLEGVFTEAFF. CDR3 nucleotides: TGTGCCAGCAGCCGTCTCGAGGGGGTTTTTACTGAAGCTTTCTTT.

The chain couples TRBV2 to TRBJ2-1; 8 positions match TRBD2. The junction had 6 bases not matched to a gene; V was cut back by 7 bases and J by 7 bases. The CDR3 sequence is 13 residues long. Germline loops: CDR1 SNHLY, CDR2 FYNNEI. CDR3 bases: TGTGCCAGCATGAGCGGGAGATTGAATGAGCAGTTCTTC. As protein: CASMSGRLNEQFF.

The rearrangement uses TRBV19 and TRBJ1-5; 9 positions agree with TRBD1. Unmatched junction bases numbered 6, after V lost 5 bases and J lost 7 bases. From germline, CDR1 is LNHDA and CDR2 SQIVND (reference sequence). The CDR3 length is 14 residues. The CDR3 spells CASSFQTGGQPQHF. The CDR3 coding sequence is TGTGCCAGTAGTTTCCAGACAGGGGGACAGCCCCAGCATTTT.

The chain uses TRBV19 and TRBJ2-3; 7 bases map to TRBD2. After removal of 3 bases from V and 3 bases from J, the junction contained 6 bases not matched to a gene. The CDR3 has 15 amino acids. Germline lookup yields CDR1 LNHDA and CDR2 SQIVND (reference sequence). In DNA form, the CDR3 reads TGTGCCAGTAGTATGGGGGGGAGAAGGACAGATACGCAGTATTTT. Its translation: CASSMGGRRTDTQYF. Variable domain in full (rest from reference TRBV19 and TRBJ2-3): DGGITQSPKYLFRKEGQNVTLSCEQNLNHDAMYWYRQDPGQGLRLIYYSQIVNDFQKGDIAEGYSVSREKKESFPLTVTSAQKNPTAFYLCASSMGGRRTDTQYFGPGTRLTVL.

The CDR3 sequence: CASRLGENSPLHF. The CDR3 DNA follows: TGCGCCAGCAGGCTTGGCGAAAATTCACCCCTCCACTTT. The chain carries TRBV5-1 and TRBJ1-6; D unclear. The CDR3 length is 13 residues. V lost 5 bases and J 7 bases, leaving 10 bases between the germline ends. Germline V gene sequence: CDR1 SGHRS, CDR2 YFSETQ. Complete variable domain (other parts from reference TRBV5-1 and TRBJ1-6): KAGVTQTPRYLIKTRGQQVTLSCSPISGHRSVSWYQQTPGQGLQFLFEYFSETQRNKGNFPGRFSGRQFSNSRSEMNVSTLELGDSALYLCASRLGENSPLHFGNGTRLTVT.

The chain is built from TRBV5-1 and TRBJ2-1, with D hard to call. V gave up 4 bases and J gave up 0 bases, with 5 bases separating them. This CDR3 spans 13 amino acids. The germline CDR1 and CDR2 sequences are SGHRS and YFSETQ. The CDR3 reads CASSGDSYNEQFF. DNA for the CDR3: TGCGCCAGCAGCGGGGACTCCTACAATGAGCAGTTCTTC.

CDR3 loop: CASLAGGSYNEQFF. The CDR3 DNA is TGTGCCAGCTTAGCGGGGGGCTCCTACAATGAGCAGTTCTTC. V gene TRBV6-6 combines with J gene TRBJ2-1; 10 bases agree with TRBD2. CDR1 is MNHNY and CDR2 is SVGAGI in the germline V gene (reference sequence). The trim removed 8 bases at V and 0 bases at J, leaving 1 base unmatched. The CDR3 covers 14 residues.